This T cell receptor beta chain comes out of a study of beta chain features in type 1 diabetes. This clone was seen more than once but under ten times. Populations obtained by sorting all exceeded 95% purity. The V gene's germline CDR1 is SNHLY and CDR2 FYNNEI. V lost 5 bases to trimming and J lost 1 base; unmatched junction nucleotides: 4. CDR3 length: 14 residues. Every bit of the isolated RNA underwent reverse transcription, so sequencing read expressed TCRB transcripts. Produced via immunoSEQ multiplex PCR; TCRdb's table is partial and in-frame only. Here the sample spans 350,000 or so clones, 20% being singletons.

This rearrangement joins TRBV2 to TRBJ1-1, with 7 nucleotides matching TRBD1. The TCR originated in a young woman in good health. The sample was naive CD4+ T cells from blood. The CDR3 DNA reads as TGTGCCAGCAGTAGGACAGGACGGAACACTGAAGCTTTCTTT. Its translation is CASSRTGRNTEAFF.